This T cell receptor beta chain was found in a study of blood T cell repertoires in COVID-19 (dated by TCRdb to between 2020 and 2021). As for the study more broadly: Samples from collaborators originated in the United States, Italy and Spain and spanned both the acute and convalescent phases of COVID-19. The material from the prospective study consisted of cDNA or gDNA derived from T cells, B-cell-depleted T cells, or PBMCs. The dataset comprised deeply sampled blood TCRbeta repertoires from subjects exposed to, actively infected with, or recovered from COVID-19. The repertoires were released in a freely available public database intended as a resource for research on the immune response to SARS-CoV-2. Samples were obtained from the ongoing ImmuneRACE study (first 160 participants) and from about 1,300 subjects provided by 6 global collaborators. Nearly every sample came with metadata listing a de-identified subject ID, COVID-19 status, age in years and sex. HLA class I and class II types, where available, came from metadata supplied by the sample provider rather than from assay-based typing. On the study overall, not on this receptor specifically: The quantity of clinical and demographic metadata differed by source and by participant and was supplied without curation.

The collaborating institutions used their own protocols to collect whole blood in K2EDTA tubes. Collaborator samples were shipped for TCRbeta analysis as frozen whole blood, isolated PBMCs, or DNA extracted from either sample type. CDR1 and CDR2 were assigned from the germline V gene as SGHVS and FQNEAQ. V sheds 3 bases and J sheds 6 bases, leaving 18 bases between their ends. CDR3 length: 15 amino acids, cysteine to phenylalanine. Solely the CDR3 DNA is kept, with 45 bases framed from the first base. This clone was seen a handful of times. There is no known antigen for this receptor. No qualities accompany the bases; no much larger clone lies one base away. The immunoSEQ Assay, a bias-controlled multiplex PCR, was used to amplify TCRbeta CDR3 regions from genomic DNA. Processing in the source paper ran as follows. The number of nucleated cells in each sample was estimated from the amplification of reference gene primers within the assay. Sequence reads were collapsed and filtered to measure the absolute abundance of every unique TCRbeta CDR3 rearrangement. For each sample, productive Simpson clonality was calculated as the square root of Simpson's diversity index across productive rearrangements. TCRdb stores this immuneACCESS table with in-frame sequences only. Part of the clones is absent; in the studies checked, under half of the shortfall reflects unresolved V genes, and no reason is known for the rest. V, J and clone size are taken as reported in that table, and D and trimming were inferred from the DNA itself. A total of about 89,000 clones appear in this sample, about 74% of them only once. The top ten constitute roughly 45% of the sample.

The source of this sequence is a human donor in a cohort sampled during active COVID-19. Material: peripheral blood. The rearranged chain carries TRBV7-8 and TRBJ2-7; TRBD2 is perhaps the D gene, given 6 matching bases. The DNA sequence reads TGTGCCAGCAGCTTGCTAGCGTCGGGTCGGGGCGAGCAGTACTTC. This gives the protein CASSLLASGRGEQYF. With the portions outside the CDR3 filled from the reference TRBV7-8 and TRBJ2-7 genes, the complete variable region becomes GAGVSQSPRYKVAKRGQDVALRCDPISGHVSLFWYQQALGQGPEFLTYFQNEAQLDKSGLPSDRFFAERPEGSVSTLKIQRTQQEDSAVYLCASSLLASGRGEQYFGPGTRLTVT.